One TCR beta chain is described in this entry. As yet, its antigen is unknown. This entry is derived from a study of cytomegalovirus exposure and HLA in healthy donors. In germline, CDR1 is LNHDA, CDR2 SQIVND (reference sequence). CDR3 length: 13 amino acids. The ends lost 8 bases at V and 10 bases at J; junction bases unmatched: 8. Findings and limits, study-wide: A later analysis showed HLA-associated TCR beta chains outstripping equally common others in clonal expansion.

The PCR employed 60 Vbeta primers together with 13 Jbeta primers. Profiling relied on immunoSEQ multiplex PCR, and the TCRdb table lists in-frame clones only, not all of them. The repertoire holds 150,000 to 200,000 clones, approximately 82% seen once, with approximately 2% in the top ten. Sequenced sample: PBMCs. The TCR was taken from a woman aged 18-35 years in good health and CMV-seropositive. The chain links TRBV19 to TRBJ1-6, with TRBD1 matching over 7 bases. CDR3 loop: CASRTGPRSPLHF. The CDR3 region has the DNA TGTGCCAGTCGGACAGGCCCTCGATCACCCCTCCACTTT.